This T cell receptor beta chain was observed in a study of blood T cell repertoires in COVID-19. Study-level information: T cells, B-cell-depleted T cells, or PBMCs supplied cDNA or gDNA.

Sequencing was performed with immunoSEQ multiplex PCR; in TCRdb, only in-frame clones are kept and a portion is missing. The table has roughly 100,000 clones, about four fifths seen once. CDR1 and CDR2 (germline): SGDLS, YYNGEE. The V and J ends lost 4 bases and 3 bases, in that order; junction bases with no gene match: 9. There are 15 residues in the CDR3. The sequencing input was peripheral blood. The chain employs TRBV9 and TRBJ2-7; 8 nucleotides agree with TRBD2. The origin of this receptor is a woman at least 80 years old with active or convalescent COVID-19. The CDR3 region has the DNA TGTGCCAGCAGCAACTTTATAGCGGGGCGCTACGAGCAGTACTTC. The encoded protein is CASSNFIAGRYEQYF.